A selection of T cell receptor beta chains follows, all from one sample in a study of radiotherapy plus CTLA-4 blockade in lung cancer. Sequencing was performed with immunoSEQ multiplex PCR; in TCRdb, only in-frame clones are kept and a portion is missing. The sample contains approximately 34,000 clones, around 70% of which appear only once. This specimen was peripheral blood, taken from a patient treated with radiotherapy plus ipilimumab. The receptors shown here come from a human donor with non-small cell lung cancer who had stable disease on radiotherapy plus ipilimumab. CDR3s include the opening cysteine and the closing phenylalanine or tryptophan.

j_call v_call cdr3_aa
TRBJ2-1 TRBV10-3 CATGQGTSYNEQFF
TRBJ2-3 TRBV18 CASSRGQGSDTQYF
TRBJ1-2 TRBV28 CASSRDTYGYTF
TRBJ1-2 TRBV2 CASMKDLPGYTF
TRBJ2-3 TRBV9 CASRSSTDTQYF
TRBJ1-2 TRBV5-6 CASSPGGNYGYTF
TRBJ1-5 TRBV7-9 CASSFSGQGSNQPQHF
TRBJ2-5 TRBV11-1 CASSGDRGQETQYF
TRBJ2-1 TRBV9 CASSRLAGGSTSSYNEQFF
TRBJ1-2 TRBV7-9 CASSATQGGNGYTF
TRBJ2-1 TRBV2 CASSQGASYNEQFF
TRBJ2-5 TRBV7-9 CASSLLKGGTGGTQYF
TRBJ2-5 TRBV19 CASSIGQGARETQYF
TRBJ1-4 TRBV9 CASSVGGRGATNEKLFF
TRBJ1-5 TRBV30 CAWSDFYRGNQPQHF
TRBJ2-1 TRBV28 CASSLYLLGTSGSLSYNEQFF
TRBJ2-7 TRBV19 CASSIRDNSYEQYF
TRBJ2-7 TRBV7-8 CASSLDYSYEQYF
TRBJ2-1 TRBV9 CASSASGRLDEQFF
TRBJ2-1 TRBV6-6 CASIPYGTSGIEQFF
TRBJ1-1 TRBV2 CASEWVREFWMNTEAFF
TRBJ2-2 TRBV18 CASSPRGADTGELFF
TRBJ2-3 TRBV28 CAGGEGGQNTQYF
TRBJ2-7 TRBV4-2 CASSHQAGHRYEQYF
TRBJ2-2 TRBV5-4 CASTWGTGVTGELFF
TRBJ2-2 TRBV4-3 CASSQDTANTGELFF
TRBJ1-5 TRBV4-2 CASSQRGSRGNQPQHF
TRBJ2-4 TRBV11-3 CASSLNSGLAKNIQYF
TRBJ2-2 TRBV5-4 CASSRTSGNTGELFF
TRBJ2-1 TRBV6-1 CASSPSGRPREQFF
TRBJ2-1 TRBV27 CASSRLAGGGWNEQFF
TRBJ2-5 TRBV7-2 CASSLTSLETQYF
TRBJ1-2 TRBV6-1 CASSEALRSAGVVYGYTF
TRBJ2-7 TRBV2 CASKGLAGSYEQYF
TRBJ2-1 TRBV13 CASSPGLAAYNEQFF
TRBJ2-7 TRBV2 CASSDLGTVPPEQYF
TRBJ2-5 TRBV27 CASNIIPGTNHQETQYF
TRBJ1-2 TRBV5-6 CASSWDRADSYGYTF
TRBJ2-6 TRBV6-5 CASREISGANVLTF
TRBJ1-5 TRBV7-6 CASSPRGGDQPQHF
TRBJ1-1 TRBV11-2 CASSPLDRVRHTEAFF
TRBJ2-1 TRBV28 CATILRGGRLNEQFF
TRBJ1-5 TRBV5-4 CASSLVFSGSAGQPQHF
TRBJ1-1 TRBV18 CASSPGANMRTEAFF
TRBJ2-1 TRBV4-2 CASSQTGTRVYNEQFF
TRBJ2-3 TRBV5-1 CASSSTSGSYTQYF
TRBJ2-1 TRBV19 CASSILGGNEQFF
TRBJ1-1 TRBV2 CASGDGYTEAFF
TRBJ1-1 TRBV2 CAEGRGTGFLYTEAFF
TRBJ2-7 TRBV7-8 CASSLYGGKSYEQYF
TRBJ2-4 TRBV27 CASSLYRDGYQYF
TRBJ2-1 TRBV4-1 CASSQPSGSSYNEQFF
TRBJ1-4 TRBV5-1 CASSVERANEKLFF
TRBJ2-1 TRBV7-2 CASNIPGRVSYNEQFF
TRBJ2-7 TRBV7-2 CASSLFSGPYEQYF
TRBJ2-7 TRBV4-1 CASSQGPGHEQYF
TRBJ2-5 TRBV18 CASSLTDLQKNQETQYF
TRBJ1-1 TRBV6-1 CASSAPDRWNTEAFF